The 8 T cell receptor beta chains below were found in one sample sequenced in a study of shared clonotypes between healthy human individuals. CD45RO negativity and positive selection for CCR7 defined naive CD8 cells, a population that excluded terminally differentiated effector memory CD45RA+ cells. Here immunoSEQ multiplex PCR was the method, and the copy in TCRdb shows in-frame clones only, minus some. This table has about 870,000 clones, about 91% appearing once. Source material: naive CD8+ T cells sorted from blood. The source is a man younger than 40 in good health.

The rearrangement links TRBV7-6 to TRBJ1-1; D is uncertain. This CDR3 contains 16 residues. Germline CDR1 is SGHVS and CDR2 is FNYEAQ. Trimming removed 2 bases at V and 0 bases at J, with 13 bases between. The CDR3 DNA is TGTGCCAGCAGCTTATTACCGGGCAGCATGAACACTGAAGCTTTCTTT. Protein sequence: CASSLLPGSMNTEAFF.

The rearrangement links TRBV10-2 to TRBJ2-7; possibly TRBD2 for D (6 bases). This CDR3 contains 16 residues. CDR1 is WSHSY and CDR2 is SAAADI in the germline V gene. V was trimmed by 4 bases and J by 4 bases, leaving 20 bases between them. This CDR3 is CASSGGQEGGVYEQYF. DNA of the CDR3: TGCGCCAGCAGTGGGGGCCAGGAGGGCGGAGTATACGAGCAGTACTTC.

The chain carries TRBV27 and TRBJ2-7; D ambiguous. Germline V CDR1 and CDR2: MNHEY, SMNVEV (reference sequence). V was clipped by 6 bases and J by 2 bases, with 11 bases between them. The CDR3 is 13 residues long. In DNA, the CDR3 is TGTGCCAGCAGCCGTGGACCGACCTACGAGCAGTACTTC. It is translated as CASSRGPTYEQYF.

This chain connects TRBV1 to TRBJ2-7; the table's D call, TRBD1, was not checked against the DNA. TRBV1 is designated a pseudogene. The CDR3 loop spans 15 amino acids. CDR3 nucleotide sequence: TGCACCAGCAGCCAAGACCACAGGGAATCTGACGAGCAGTACTTC. This translates into CTSSQDHRESDEQYF.

The gene calls are TRBV11-3 and TRBJ2-1; 10 positions match TRBD2. V was pared by 5 bases and J by 5 bases, with 6 bases of the junction left unmatched. The CDR3 covers 15 residues. CDR1 is SGHNT, CDR2 YENEEA, per germline. CDR3 coding DNA: TGTGCCAGCAGCCTTTGGACTAGCGGAAACAATGAGCAGTTCTTC. Its translation: CASSLWTSGNNEQFF.

The CDR3 loop reads CASRPSSGIQPQHF. The DNA for the CDR3 is TGTGCCAGCAGACCCAGCTCAGGGATTCAGCCCCAGCATTTT. V and J are TRBV28 and TRBJ1-5; perhaps TRBD1 as D (5 bases). V lost 6 bases, J lost 6 bases, and 15 bases lay in between. This CDR3 has 14 residues. Per germline, CDR1 MDHEN and CDR2 SYDVKM.

CDR3 residues: CASSVGWTGLQETQYF. The CDR3 region has the DNA TGTGCCAGCAGCGTAGGTTGGACAGGGCTCCAAGAGACCCAGTACTTC. The V gene is TRBV9, the J gene TRBJ2-5, with 8 bases matching TRBD1. Germline V gene data show CDR1 as SGDLS and CDR2 as YYNGEE. The CDR3 has 16 residues. V shed 0 bases and J 1 base; nucleotides not matched to a gene: 5.

This chain links TRBV14 with TRBJ2-5, with 7 bases identical to TRBD1. Germline CDR1 is SGHDN and CDR2 is FVKESK. This CDR3 region has 14 residues. J gave up 3 bases and V 3 bases, and 4 bases lay outside the gene matches. For the CDR3, the DNA is TGTGCCAGCAGCCATTATGACAGGGAAGAGACCCAGTACTTC. This gives the protein CASSHYDREETQYF.